This T cell receptor (beta chain) originates from a study of CD4 T cells in relation to SARS-CoV-2 and coronaviruses. Study context: ViraFEST: approximately eleven-day antigen culture of PBMCs, then TCR beta CDR3 sequencing. No peptide or an HIV-1 Nef peptide pool served as negative control.

Clones were read by immunoSEQ multiplex PCR, and TCRdb kept only the in-frame ones, dropping some. Among 20,000 to 25,000 clones listed, around 67% were seen once. This clone has only a few counts. The antigen is not known. CDR3 size: 14 residues. Trimming took off 0 bases at V and 2 bases at J, with 8 bases between the two ends. Per the germline V gene, CDR1 is SEHNR and CDR2 is FQNEAQ (reference sequence). The unexposed donors gave CD4+ T cells in about 2011-2018, prior to COVID-19. CD4+ T cells were isolated from the cells after around 11 days of culture. The sequence was collected from a human donor in good health. J is TRBJ2-7 and V is TRBV7-9; D uncertain. Sequencing was done on a sample of CD4+ T cells from PBMCs, cultured in vitro. CDR3 DNA sequence: TGTGCCAGCAGCTTAGCGGGCCCAGCCTACGAGCAGTACTTC. It codes for CASSLAGPAYEQYF.